Following are 26 T cell receptor beta chains from one sample sequenced in a study of blood T cells in healthy people across ages. Next came a second PCR, run for about 7 to 12 cycles, which used a sample-barcoded 5' primer along with a J-beta primer mix. Each CDR3 protein gets one entry after TCRdb re-called the 5' RACE reads with MiXCR. The table has fewer than 2 million distinct CDR3 sequences, approximately 40% seen once; the top ten hold 20% to 25%. The sequenced sample was blood. The receptor set was obtained from a human donor in good health.

The CDR3 is CASSIPGQGIEETQYF. In nucleotides, the CDR3 is TGTGCCAGCAGCATCCCGGGACAGGGGATTGAGGAGACCCAGTACTTC. The J gene is TRBJ2-5, the V gene TRBV7-9; 10 bases map to TRBD1. The CDR3 runs 16 residues. Per germline, CDR1 SEHNR and CDR2 FQNEAQ (reference sequence). V dropped 5 bases and J dropped 5; count of bases not matched to a gene: 11.

The table lists this clonotype with a few counts. Compared with germline, one end of the junction differs, possibly owing to a read error. The chain is built from TRBV7-7 and TRBJ2-1, with 8 bases fitting TRBD2. The CDR3 is made up of 16 amino acids. Germline V gene sequence: CDR1 SSHAT, CDR2 FNYEAQ (reference sequence). Written as DNA, the CDR3 is TGTGCTAGCAGCTTATTCGGGGGGGCGGACTACAATGAGCAGTTCTTC. Its protein is CASSLFGGADYNEQFF.

The chain links TRBV12-3 or TRBV12-4 to TRBJ1-2; 8 nucleotides align to TRBD1. J was trimmed by 13 bases and V by 6 bases; bases with no gene match: 16. The CDR3 sequence is 14 residues long. The CDR3 DNA reads TGTGCCAGCAGCCGATCCATGACAGGGGATTTCGGCACCTTC. Translated, it gives CASSRSMTGDFGTF.

This chain joins TRBV7-2 and TRBJ2-5; D gene ambiguous. CDR3 length: 14 residues. Germline CDR1 reads SGHTA; CDR2 reads FQGNSA. V lost 5 bases to trimming and J lost 11 bases, with 21 bases between them. DNA of the CDR3: TGTGCCAGCAGCCTAGGGCATCGGAATAATGAGCAGTACTTC. This gives the protein CASSLGHRNNEQYF.

The J gene is TRBJ1-5, the V gene TRBV12-5; D ambiguous. The CDR3 sequence is 14 residues long. V was trimmed by 4 bases and J by 4 bases, leaving 11 bases between them. Per germline, CDR1 LGHNT and CDR2 FRNRAP. The CDR3 protein is CASGSPKRNQPQHF. CDR3 in DNA: TGTGCTAGTGGTTCCCCAAAGAGGAATCAGCCCCAGCATTTT.

This sequence joins TRBV6-5 and TRBJ1-1; D unresolved. Germline V gene data show CDR1 as MNHEY and CDR2 as SVGAGI. Trimming took off 4 bases at V and 6 bases at J, with 15 bases between the two ends. The CDR3 is made up of 14 amino acids. The CDR3 protein is CASSFSAGLPEAFF. DNA for the CDR3: TGTGCCAGCAGTTTCAGCGCAGGTCTGCCTGAAGCTTTCTTT.

The CDR3 DNA is TGCGCCAGCGGGAGGGACAAACAAGAGACCCAGTACTTC. The encoded protein is CASGRDKQETQYF. J is TRBJ2-5 and V is TRBV5-1; perhaps TRBD2 as D (7 bases). Germline lookup yields CDR1 SGHRS and CDR2 YFSETQ. Trimming left V 7 bases short and J 2 bases short, with 12 bases between. This CDR3 comprises 13 residues.

V and J are TRBV4-3 and TRBJ2-3, with D possibly matching TRBD2 (5 bases). Trimming stripped 0 bases from V and 9 bases from J, with 13 bases between. CDR1 LGHNA and CDR2 YSLEER come from the germline V gene. The CDR3 loop spans 14 amino acids. The CDR3: CASSQDRGLSTQYF. CDR3 nucleotide sequence: TGCGCCAGCAGCCAAGATCGGGGTCTAAGCACGCAGTATTTT.

This chain joins TRBV7-2 and TRBJ2-3; the D gene is possibly TRBD2 (7 bases). The length of the CDR3 is 16 residues. Germline lookup yields CDR1 SGHTA and CDR2 FQGNSA. V was clipped by 4 bases and J by 2 bases, with 16 bases between them. DNA of the CDR3: TGTGCCAGCAGCTCAGAGGGGGGGTTGTACACAGATACGCAGTATTTT. Protein product: CASSSEGGLYTDTQYF. The entire variable domain, with the rest obtained from reference TRBV7-2 and TRBJ2-3, is as follows: GAGVSQSPSNKVTEKGKDVELRCDPISGHTALYWYRQSLGQGLEFLIYFQGNSAPDKSGLPSDRFSAERTGGSVSTLTIQRTQQEDSAVYLCASSSEGGLYTDTQYFGPGTRLTVL.

The V call is TRBV4-1, the J call TRBJ2-3; D gene unclear. The CDR3 runs to 18 residues. Trimming took 1 base from V and 0 from J, leaving 17 bases between them. CDR1 and CDR2 (germline): MGHRA, YSYEKL. CDR3 amino acids: CASSQVGNPLLSTDTQYF. DNA for the CDR3: TGCGCCAGCAGCCAAGTGGGTAATCCACTTCTTAGCACAGATACGCAGTATTTT.

V is TRBV6-6 and J is TRBJ1-5, with TRBD1 matching 7 bases. Germline assignment: CDR1 MNHNY and CDR2 SVGAGI (reference sequence). CDR3 size: 17 residues. J gave up 1 base and V 2 bases, and 8 bases lay outside the gene matches. The CDR3 reads CASSYSAGGVSNQPQHF. In DNA form, the CDR3 reads TGTGCCAGCAGTTACAGCGCAGGGGGGGTGAGCAATCAGCCCCAGCATTTT.

This clonotype was detected only a few times. The CDR3 DNA is TGTGCCAGCACCCATAGGTTTTTAGGGCCCGGAATGAACACTGAAGCTTTCTTT. Protein sequence: CASTHRFLGPGMNTEAFF. The rearrangement uses TRBV12-3 or TRBV12-4 and TRBJ1-1; D gene uncertain. The germline V and J ends were trimmed by 7 bases and 0 bases, with 24 bases remaining between them. The CDR3 is 18 amino acids.

The gene calls are TRBV14 and TRBJ2-5; D is unresolved. Between the trimmed V and J ends, which lost 4 bases and 1 base, there was a span of 13 bases. This CDR3 contains 15 residues. Germline loops: CDR1 SGHDN, CDR2 FVKESK. The CDR3 reads CASSRKEYIQETQYF. CDR3 DNA sequence: TGTGCCAGCAGCCGCAAAGAGTATATCCAAGAGACCCAGTACTTC.

As regards this clonotype: A much bigger clone sits one base away, suggesting this may be a read error. This chain joins TRBV24-1 and TRBJ2-5; TRBD2 might be the D (5 bases). Germline lookup yields CDR1 KGHDR and CDR2 SFDVKD. The CDR3 is 11 amino acids. This CDR3 reads CATGSGETRYF. The CDR3 DNA sequence: TGTGCCACCGGGAGCGGAGAGACCCGGTACTTC.

The chain has TRBV20-1 and TRBJ1-6; 8 nucleotides match TRBD1. Germline V CDR1 and CDR2: DFQATT, SNEGSKA (reference sequence). This CDR3 spans 16 amino acids. V shed 4 bases, J shed 13 bases, and the junction held 18 bases outside the gene matches. The CDR3 coding sequence is TGCAGTGCTATTGCCACCAACGGGGACAGGAGGTACCCCCTCCACTTT. Translation gives CSAIATNGDRRYPLHF.

V is TRBV5-1 and J is TRBJ2-4, with D maybe TRBD2 (5 bases). V was clipped by 0 bases and J by 7 bases, with 11 bases between them. The CDR3 runs to 14 residues. Per the germline V gene, CDR1 is SGHRS and CDR2 is YFSETQ. CDR3 sequence: CASSLERVRNIQYF. DNA for the CDR3: TGCGCCAGCAGCTTGGAGAGGGTTCGGAACATTCAGTACTTC. The full variable domain, completed using reference TRBV5-1 and TRBJ2-4, is KAGVTQTPRYLIKTRGQQVTLSCSPISGHRSVSWYQQTPGQGLQFLFEYFSETQRNKGNFPGRFSGRQFSNSRSEMNVSTLELGDSALYLCASSLERVRNIQYFGAGTRLSVL.

This clonotype was detected only a few times. The rearrangement uses TRBV7-2 and TRBJ2-3; TRBD2 matches at 7 bases. V lost 6 bases, J lost 5 bases, and 14 bases stayed unmatched. Germline V gene lookup returns CDR1 SGHTA and CDR2 FQGNSA. This CDR3 comprises 16 residues. CDR3 coding DNA: TGTGCCAGCAGTAACACCCGGGACTACAAGAGAGATACGCAGTATTTT. It is translated as CASSNTRDYKRDTQYF.

The DNA for the CDR3 is TGCAGCGTGGTGGGGTTTGGTGAAAAACTGTTTTTT. As protein: CSVVGFGEKLFF. The V call is TRBV29-1, the J call TRBJ1-4; D unclear. The CDR3 is 12 amino acids. V gave up 6 bases and J gave up 7 bases, with 12 bases separating them. Germline-derived CDR1 and CDR2 are SQVTM and ANQGSEA.

The gene calls are TRBV6-5 and TRBJ2-2; 7 nucleotides align to TRBD2. The V gene's germline CDR1 is MNHEY and CDR2 SVGAGI. This CDR3 is built from 18 residues. The ends lost 2 bases at V and 6 bases at J; junction bases unmatched: 15. This CDR3 reads CASSYGSLGGSRSGELFF. The CDR3 DNA sequence: TGTGCCAGCAGTTACGGTTCCCTCGGGGGGTCCCGTTCCGGGGAGCTGTTTTTT.

This clonotype was seen more than once but under ten times. V and J are TRBV7-6 and TRBJ1-4, with TRBD1 matching 7 bases. CDR3 length: 17 residues. Losses at the gene ends were 5 bases for V and 0 bases for J; bases not matched to a gene: 9. Looked up from germline, CDR1 is SGHVS and CDR2 is FNYEAQ. CDR3 in DNA: TGTGCCAGCAGCGCAACAGGGGCCTTTGCAACTAATGAAAAACTGTTTTTT. This encodes CASSATGAFATNEKLFF.

As for this clonotype: At one end, the junction sequence differs from germline, possibly due to a read error. The chain couples TRBV6-2 or TRBV6-3 to TRBJ1-5; D not resolved. Germline assignment: CDR1 MNHEY and CDR2 SVGEGT. This CDR3 contains 15 residues. DNA for the CDR3: TGTGCCTGCAGTTACAAAAGCGGGAACAATCAGCCCCAGCATTTT. Amino acids: CACSYKSGNNQPQHF.

The V and J genes are TRBV12-3 or TRBV12-4 and TRBJ2-5; 8 bases are shared with TRBD2. V trimming: 6 bases; J trimming: 4 bases; junction bases outside the gene matches: 7. CDR3 length equals 14 residues. CDR3 sequence (DNA): TGTGCCAGCAGCTACAGCGGGGGTATAGAGACCCAGTACTTC. Translating it yields CASSYSGGIETQYF.

This clonotype was counted a few times. The gene calls are TRBV5-6 and TRBJ1-5; 7 bases align to TRBD1. Germline trimming cut 0 bases from V and 5 bases from J; bases unmatched to any gene: 8. Germline V lookup: CDR1 SGHDT, CDR2 YYEEEE. This CDR3 spans 16 amino acids. CDR3 amino acids: CASSLGSAGGDQPQHF. CDR3 DNA: TGTGCCAGCAGCTTGGGATCGGCAGGGGGGGATCAGCCCCAGCATTTT.

As regards this clonotype: At one of its ends the junction is not consistent with the germline gene, which may arise from a read error. The chain joins TRBV7-7 to TRBJ2-7, with a weak D call TRBD2 (6 bases). The CDR3 length is 15 residues. Germline values: CDR1 SSHAT, CDR2 FNYEAQ (reference sequence). This CDR3 is CASSRGSGRDYEQYF. DNA for the CDR3: TGTGCTAGCAGCAGAGGCTCCGGGCGGGACTACGAGCAGTACTTC.

V usage is TRBV6-6 and J usage is TRBJ2-2; 9 bases are a match to TRBD2. J was trimmed by 3 bases and V by 11 bases; bases with no gene match: 7. The germline V gene has CDR1 MNHNY and CDR2 SVGAGI (reference sequence). The CDR3 is 14 amino acids. The CDR3 bases are TGTGCCGGAGGGACTAGCAGGGACACCGGGGAGCTGTTTTTT. Its protein is CAGGTSRDTGELFF.

This clonotype was picked up one time. The V and J genes are TRBV4-3 and TRBJ1-1; possibly TRBD1 for D (5 bases). The length of the CDR3 is 14 residues. CDR1 is LGHNA, CDR2 YSLEER, per germline. Trimming took 3 bases from V and 4 from J, leaving 12 bases between them. The CDR3 region is CASSQIEGRTEAFF. The CDR3 DNA sequence: TGCGCCAGCAGCCAGATCGAGGGACGCACTGAAGCTTTCTTT.